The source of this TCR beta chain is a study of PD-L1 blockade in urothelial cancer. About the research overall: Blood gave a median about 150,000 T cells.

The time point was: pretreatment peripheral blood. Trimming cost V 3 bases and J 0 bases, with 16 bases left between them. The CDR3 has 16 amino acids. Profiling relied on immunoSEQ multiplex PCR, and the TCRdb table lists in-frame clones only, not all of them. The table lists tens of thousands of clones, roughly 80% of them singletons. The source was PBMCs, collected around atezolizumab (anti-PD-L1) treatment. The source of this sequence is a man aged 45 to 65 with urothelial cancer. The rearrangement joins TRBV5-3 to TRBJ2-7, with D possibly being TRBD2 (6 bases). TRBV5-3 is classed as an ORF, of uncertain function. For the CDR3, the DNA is TGTGCCAGAAGCTCCAAATCGGGGAGGCACTCCTACGAGCAGTACTTC. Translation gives CARSSKSGRHSYEQYF.